This T cell receptor (beta chain) was sequenced for a study of T cells expressing NK-cell markers. The germline gives CDR1 SGHDT, CDR2 YYEEEE. The CDR3 spans 11 residues. TCRdb reanalyzed the 5' RACE reads and collapses them to one entry per CDR3 protein, without DNA. The repertoire table contains 150,000 to 160,000 distinct CDR3 sequences. The sequence was obtained from a woman in her forties or fifties in good health. The chain links TRBV5-6 to TRBJ2-1. Specimen: blood T cells: a sorted CD56 or NKG2C T cell subset, CD4+ or CD8+ T cells, or bulk PBMC T cells (not recorded which). This CDR3 is CASSFGQFQFF.